Shown below are 15 T cell receptor beta chains from a single sample sequenced in a study of blood T cell repertoires in COVID-19. Using immunoSEQ multiplex PCR, the repertoire was profiled, and TCRdb retains in-frame clones only, with some absent. The sample has about 440,000 clones, around 89% seen once. The sample taken for sequencing was peripheral blood. The receptors were sampled from a woman between 25 and 40 years old with acute or convalescent COVID-19.

CDR3 amino acids: CASSVDGGVSTEAFF. The DNA for the CDR3 is TGTGCCAGCAGCGTCGACGGGGGAGTAAGCACTGAAGCTTTCTTT. The V call is TRBV9, the J call TRBJ1-1, with D possibly being TRBD1 (5 bases). The CDR3 has 15 amino acids. Germline V gene lookup returns CDR1 SGDLS and CDR2 YYNGEE. Trimming stripped 2 bases from V and 4 bases from J, with 15 bases between.

V gene TRBV5-4 combines with J gene TRBJ1-1; D ambiguous. V shed 2 bases and J shed 1 base, with 3 bases lying between them. From germline, CDR1 is SGHNT and CDR2 YYREEE (reference sequence). CDR3 length: 12 amino acids. This CDR3 reads CASSFQNTEAFF. CDR3 sequence (DNA): TGTGCCAGCAGCTTCCAGAACACTGAAGCTTTCTTT.

The V and J genes are TRBV12-3 or TRBV12-4 and TRBJ1-1; D ambiguous. This CDR3 region has 13 residues. With 5 bases removed from V and 5 bases from J, the gap between germline ends came to 12 bases. DNA for the CDR3: TGTGCCAGCAGTCGAGCGGGTAGTACTGAAGCTTTCTTT. Translating gives CASSRAGSTEAFF.

V is TRBV6-2 or TRBV6-3 and J is TRBJ2-1, with D unclear. The CDR3 totals 15 residues. Germline assignment: CDR1 MNHEY and CDR2 SVGEGT. Trimming left V 4 bases short and J 8 bases short, with 18 bases between. The DNA for the CDR3 is TGTGCCAGCAGTTTTTCGGGTGATTACTTCGATGAGCAGTTCTTC. It codes for CASSFSGDYFDEQFF.

The rearrangement links TRBV2 to TRBJ2-3, with D unclear. The V end lost 7 bases, the J end lost 5 bases, and 22 bases lay between the germline ends. The CDR3 is 16 amino acids. Germline CDR1 and CDR2: SNHLY and FYNNEI. The DNA for the CDR3 is TGTGCCAGCATCCCCGCCGGCGGCATCATCCGAGATACGCAGTATTTT. It is translated as CASIPAGGIIRDTQYF.

V gene TRBV5-1 combines with J gene TRBJ2-5; tentatively, D is TRBD1 (5 bases). From germline, CDR1 is SGHRS and CDR2 YFSETQ. Trimming took 1 base from V and 5 from J, leaving 9 bases between them. The length of the CDR3 is 13 residues. The CDR3 nucleotides read TGCGCCAGCAGCTTGTTCCCAGGGGAGACCCAGTACTTC. Translation: CASSLFPGETQYF.

This chain uses TRBV28 with TRBJ2-7, with D possibly matching TRBD2 (6 bases). The CDR3 consists of 15 residues. V lost 7 bases, J lost 3 bases, and 19 bases lay in between. CDR1 and CDR2 from the germline V gene are MDHEN and SYDVKM. Written as DNA, the CDR3 is TGTGCCAGCATAAACGGAGGCGGGGCGATCTACGAGCAGTACTTC. It codes for CASINGGGAIYEQYF.

The chain couples TRBV7-4 to TRBJ1-6; TRBD1 aligns across 7 bases. This CDR3 is 14 amino acids long. Germline loops: CDR1 SGHVT, CDR2 SQSDAQ. V lost 5 bases to trimming and J lost 6 bases; unmatched junction nucleotides: 4. The CDR3 loop reads CASSPGTVNSPLHF. The CDR3 DNA reads as TGTGCCAGCAGCCCCGGGACAGTTAATTCACCCCTCCACTTT.

The chain employs TRBV19 and TRBJ2-1, with a tentative D call TRBD1 (5 bases). Germline CDR1 is LNHDA and CDR2 is SQIVND (reference sequence). The V and J ends lost 2 bases and 1 base respectively, with 21 bases between them. The CDR3 consists of 19 residues. The CDR3 loop is CASSIKLGHTNPSYNEQFF. CDR3 in DNA: TGTGCCAGTAGTATAAAGTTGGGGCACACCAACCCATCCTACAATGAGCAGTTCTTC. Full variable domain (missing parts from reference TRBV19 and TRBJ2-1): DGGITQSPKYLFRKEGQNVTLSCEQNLNHDAMYWYRQDPGQGLRLIYYSQIVNDFQKGDIAEGYSVSREKKESFPLTVTSAQKNPTAFYLCASSIKLGHTNPSYNEQFFGPGTRLTVL.

The chain combines TRBV2 with TRBJ1-4; 7 nucleotides match TRBD1. CDR1 is SNHLY and CDR2 is FYNNEI in the germline V gene. CDR3 length equals 15 residues. V shed 6 bases and J 3 bases; nucleotides not matched to a gene: 7. CDR3 loop: CASRKETGANEKLFF. In nucleotides, the CDR3 is TGTGCCAGCAGAAAAGAAACAGGGGCTAATGAAAAACTGTTTTTT.

This clone was seen a handful of times. The gene calls are TRBV4-1 and TRBJ2-3; D unresolved. Germline V gene lookup returns CDR1 MGHRA and CDR2 YSYEKL. The CDR3 totals 14 residues. V was trimmed by 0 bases and J by 2 bases, leaving 6 bases between them. DNA for the CDR3: TGCGCCAGCAGCCAAGATCCTTCCACAGATACGCAGTATTTT. Its protein is CASSQDPSTDTQYF.

The sample holds one count of this clone. The chain links TRBV5-1 to TRBJ1-5; TRBD1 matches at 7 bases. The CDR3 extends over 16 amino acids. V trimming: 4 bases; J trimming: 3 bases; junction bases outside the gene matches: 10. Per the germline V gene, CDR1 is SGHRS and CDR2 is YFSETQ. The CDR3 nucleotides read TGCGCCAGCAGCCCCGAACCGACAGGGAACAATCAGCCCCAGCATTTT. The encoded protein is CASSPEPTGNNQPQHF.

CDR3 protein: CASSDNEQYF. The DNA of the CDR3 is TGTGCCAGCAGTGATAACGAGCAGTACTTC. V usage is TRBV6-1 and J usage is TRBJ2-7; D not resolved. The V gene's germline CDR1 is MNHNS and CDR2 SASEGT. The CDR3 is made up of 10 amino acids. The germline V and J ends were trimmed by 3 bases and 5 bases, with 2 bases remaining between them.

The chain recombines TRBV28 with TRBJ2-7; D not certain. Germline-derived CDR1 and CDR2 are MDHEN and SYDVKM. V lost 6 bases and J lost 7, with 19 bases in between. The CDR3 spans 14 residues. DNA of the CDR3: TGTGCCAGCAGCTCAACTAACCGGGTGTGGGAGCAGTACTTC. This gives the protein CASSSTNRVWEQYF.

The chain has TRBV27 and TRBJ2-1, with D possibly TRBD1 on 6 matching bases. In germline, CDR1 is MNHEY, CDR2 SMNVEV (reference sequence). CDR3 length: 15 residues. Trimming took 2 bases from V and 6 from J, leaving 14 bases between them. This CDR3 reads CASSLAAGVGNEQFF. The CDR3 nucleotides are TGTGCCAGCAGTTTAGCTGCAGGGGTTGGCAATGAGCAGTTCTTC.